This T cell receptor beta chain was captured in a study of T cell changes during pregnancy in multiple sclerosis. V lost 3 bases to trimming and J lost 4 bases, with 10 bases between them. CDR1 and CDR2 (germline): SGDLS, YYNGEE. CDR3 length: 14 residues. Some clones are missing from TCRdb's copy, which holds only in-frame ones; the method was immunoSEQ multiplex PCR. This table has some 120,000 clones, about 96% appearing once. The material was peripheral blood, obtained after pregnancy. This sequence was found in a female donor with multiple sclerosis, enrolled in a pregnancy study. The V and J genes are TRBV9 and TRBJ2-2; D is perhaps TRBD1 (5 bases). CDR3 protein: CASSGRTGTGELFF. Here the CDR3 DNA reads TGTGCCAGCAGCGGCCGAACAGGCACCGGGGAGCTGTTTTTT.